This T cell receptor (beta chain) was profiled in a study of cytomegalovirus exposure and HLA in healthy donors. This CDR3 spans 18 amino acids. The PCR employed 60 Vbeta primers together with 13 Jbeta primers. In the authors' methods: Unique TCR beta chains totaled about 78 million in a later count, with roughly 10 million of them shared. The method was immunoSEQ multiplex PCR; TCRdb's version includes in-frame clones alone and lacks a portion of them. V, J and clone size were drawn from that table, and D and trimming were deduced from the DNA. The sample yields about 70,000 clones, 80% to 90% seen once.

The TCR originated in a woman in her twenties or thirties in good health and CMV-seronegative. The specimen was PBMCs. The chain combines TRBV21-1 with TRBJ1-1; no check of the table's D call, TRBD1, against the DNA was made. TRBV21-1 is noted as a pseudogene. CDR3 protein: CASSNIKRQVIMNTEAFF. Here the CDR3 DNA reads TGTGCCAGCAGCAACATTAAAAGACAGGTAATCATGAACACTGAAGCTTTCTTT.